The rows below give T cell receptor beta chains drawn from one sample of a study of blood T cells in healthy people across ages. TCRdb called the 5' RACE reads again in MiXCR, with one record for every CDR3 protein. The sample includes approximately 1,100,000 distinct CDR3 sequences, 35% to 55% of them seen just once. Sequencing was performed on blood. The receptors stem from an older woman in good health. Each CDR3 is given with its conserved first and last residue. The D gene is left open where the match is weak. A row's size may be missing; if present it is once, few, many or a size class.

CDR3 DNA: TGTGCCAGCAACAGACAGGGAAATGGCTACACCTTC
CDR3 protein: CASNRQGNGYTF
J gene: TRBJ1-2
clone size: .
V gene: TRBV3-1
D gene: TRBD1

CDR3 DNA: TGTGCCAGCAGTGACGCCGGGTTTAACTATGGCTACACCTTC
CDR3 protein: CASSDAGFNYGYTF
J gene: TRBJ1-2
clone size: .
V gene: TRBV6-2/TRBV6-3
D gene: .

CDR3 DNA: TGTGCCACCAGTGACACAGGACCCTACGAGCAGTACTTC
CDR3 protein: CATSDTGPYEQYF
J gene: TRBJ2-7
clone size: many
V gene: TRBV24-1
D gene: .

CDR3 DNA: TGTGCCAGCAGCCCCGACCGGGGGAGGGCCTACAATGAGCAGTTCTTC
CDR3 protein: CASSPDRGRAYNEQFF
J gene: TRBJ2-1
clone size: .
V gene: TRBV13
D gene: TRBD2

CDR3 DNA: TGTGCCAGCAGCCCGGGACAGGGGAAGGGGGACTATGGCTACACCTTC
CDR3 protein: CASSPGQGKGDYGYTF
J gene: TRBJ1-2
clone size: .
V gene: TRBV6-2/TRBV6-3
D gene: TRBD1

CDR3 DNA: TGCGCCAGCAGCCACCTTAGCGGGGCTCCCTACGAGCAGTACTTC
CDR3 protein: CASSHLSGAPYEQYF
J gene: TRBJ2-7
clone size: .
V gene: TRBV4-1
D gene: TRBD2

CDR3 DNA: TGTGCCAGCAGCTTGGCAGGGGCCCTCACCGGGGAGCTGTTTTTT
CDR3 protein: CASSLAGALTGELFF
J gene: TRBJ2-2
clone size: .
V gene: TRBV11-2
D gene: .

CDR3 DNA: TGTGCCAGCAGCCCCCCGGGACTAGCGGAGGGGTCCTACGAGCAGTACTTC
CDR3 protein: CASSPPGLAEGSYEQYF
J gene: TRBJ2-7
clone size: .
V gene: TRBV7-9
D gene: TRBD2

CDR3 DNA: TGTGCCAGCGGTACGGGAGGGCTAACCTCCTACGAGCAGTACTTC
CDR3 protein: CASGTGGLTSYEQYF
J gene: TRBJ2-7
clone size: few
V gene: TRBV6-6
D gene: TRBD2

CDR3 DNA: TGTGCCAGCAGTCCCTTCCCCTTATACAGGGAGGCAGGGGGGGATGAGCAGTTCTTC
CDR3 protein: CASSPFPLYREAGGDEQFF
J gene: TRBJ2-1
clone size: few
V gene: TRBV6-2/TRBV6-3
D gene: .

CDR3 DNA: TGTGCCATCAGTGGTACTTCTAGCGGGGGGAGCACAGATACGCAGTATTTT
CDR3 protein: CAISGTSSGGSTDTQYF
J gene: TRBJ2-3
clone size: .
V gene: TRBV10-3
D gene: TRBD2

CDR3 DNA: TGCGCCAGCAGCTTATCCATGGGCACCACAGATACGCAGTATTTT
CDR3 protein: CASSLSMGTTDTQYF
J gene: TRBJ2-3
clone size: few
V gene: TRBV5-1
D gene: .

CDR3 DNA: TGCAGTGCTAGAGATTATGGGACAACGAATGAAAAACTGTTTTTT
CDR3 protein: CSARDYGTTNEKLFF
J gene: TRBJ1-4
clone size: .
V gene: TRBV20-1
D gene: .

CDR3 DNA: TGTGCCAGCAGCCGGAGTGGGGGTCATAGCACAGATACGCAGTATTTT
CDR3 protein: CASSRSGGHSTDTQYF
J gene: TRBJ2-3
clone size: few
V gene: TRBV9
D gene: .

CDR3 DNA: TGTGCCACCGGGCCCCTACAGGGATTCAATTCACCCCTCCACTTT
CDR3 protein: CATGPLQGFNSPLHF
J gene: TRBJ1-6
clone size: .
V gene: TRBV10-3
D gene: .

CDR3 DNA: TGTGCCAGCAGTTTTCGGGACCCACCGGGGGAGCAGTACTTC
CDR3 protein: CASSFRDPPGEQYF
J gene: TRBJ2-5
clone size: .
V gene: TRBV28
D gene: .

CDR3 DNA: TGTGCCAGCAGAGATACAGGGGGCTATGGCTACACCTTC
CDR3 protein: CASRDTGGYGYTF
J gene: TRBJ1-2
clone size: .
V gene: TRBV11-2
D gene: TRBD1

CDR3 DNA: TGTGCCCAACGAGGGACAGGAGCCGCCGAGCAGTACTTC
CDR3 protein: CAQRGTGAAEQYF
J gene: TRBJ2-7
clone size: many
V gene: TRBV30
D gene: TRBD1

CDR3 DNA: TGCGCCAGCAGCTTGGAGTCAGGGGGAAACACTGAAGCTTTCTTT
CDR3 protein: CASSLESGGNTEAFF
J gene: TRBJ1-1
clone size: .
V gene: TRBV5-1
D gene: TRBD1

CDR3 DNA: TGTGCCAGCAGACGGACGACCCAGTACTTC
CDR3 protein: CASRRTTQYF
J gene: TRBJ2-5
clone size: .
V gene: TRBV28
D gene: .

CDR3 DNA: TGTGCCAGCAGCGTAGCGGTAAAGGAAAAACTGTTTTTT
CDR3 protein: CASSVAVKEKLFF
J gene: TRBJ1-4
clone size: .
V gene: TRBV7-2
D gene: .

CDR3 DNA: TGCGCCAGCAGCCAGGGGACCCCCACAGAAGCTTTCTTT
CDR3 protein: CASSQGTPTEAFF
J gene: TRBJ1-1
clone size: few
V gene: TRBV4-1
D gene: .

CDR3 DNA: TGTGCCAGCAGTGAAACAGGGACAGGGGGCGGGAAACTGTTTTTT
CDR3 protein: CASSETGTGGGKLFF
J gene: TRBJ1-4
clone size: .
V gene: TRBV2
D gene: TRBD1

CDR3 DNA: TGCAGTCTCGCGGGGGCGGGAGGGACCAATGAGCAGTTCTTC
CDR3 protein: CSLAGAGGTNEQFF
J gene: TRBJ2-1
clone size: .
V gene: TRBV20-1
D gene: TRBD2

CDR3 DNA: TGCGCCAGCAGCCTTAAGACAGGGGGTAACGAGCAGTACTTC
CDR3 protein: CASSLKTGGNEQYF
J gene: TRBJ2-7
clone size: .
V gene: TRBV5-1
D gene: TRBD1

CDR3 DNA: TGCAGTGCTAGAGCACATCGGACTAGCGGGAGGAACCAAGGGACCCAGTACTTC
CDR3 protein: CSARAHRTSGRNQGTQYF
J gene: TRBJ2-5
clone size: .
V gene: TRBV20-1
D gene: TRBD2

CDR3 DNA: TGCGCCAGCAGCCCCTCGGGTAGCGGGATCCATGAGCAGTTCTTC
CDR3 protein: CASSPSGSGIHEQFF
J gene: TRBJ2-1
clone size: .
V gene: TRBV5-1
D gene: TRBD2

CDR3 DNA: TGTGCCAGCTCACCATGGGCTAGCGGGAGCACCAACATTCAGTACTTC
CDR3 protein: CASSPWASGSTNIQYF
J gene: TRBJ2-4
clone size: .
V gene: TRBV18
D gene: TRBD2

CDR3 DNA: TGTGCCAGCAGCTCTCGGAGGCGGGAGGGAATAAGTGAGCAGTTCTTC
CDR3 protein: CASSSRRREGISEQFF
J gene: TRBJ2-1
clone size: .
V gene: TRBV11-2
D gene: TRBD2

CDR3 DNA: TGTGCCAGCAGCGTAGAACTAGCGGGTTACGAGCAGTACTTC
CDR3 protein: CASSVELAGYEQYF
J gene: TRBJ2-7
clone size: .
V gene: TRBV9
D gene: TRBD2

CDR3 DNA: TGTGCCAGCAGTTACGGATCCACAGGAGGAGGTTCTGGCGGCTACACCTTC
CDR3 protein: CASSYGSTGGGSGGYTF
J gene: TRBJ1-2
clone size: few
V gene: TRBV6-2/TRBV6-3
D gene: .

CDR3 DNA: TGTGCCAGCAGTTACTCAGCGGGGAGCGAGCGGTACTTC
CDR3 protein: CASSYSAGSERYF
J gene: TRBJ2-7
clone size: .
V gene: TRBV6-5
D gene: TRBD2

CDR3 DNA: TGCAGCGCAACAGGGGCTTCGCTCCAGTACTTC
CDR3 protein: CSATGASLQYF
J gene: TRBJ2-5
clone size: few
V gene: TRBV29-1
D gene: TRBD1

CDR3 DNA: TGTGCCAGCAGCTTAACGCCCAGTTCTACCGAGCAGTTCTTC
CDR3 protein: CASSLTPSSTEQFF
J gene: TRBJ2-1
clone size: .
V gene: TRBV7-2
D gene: .

CDR3 DNA: TGTGCCAGCAGCTCTATACAGGGGGACAATGAGCAGTTCTTC
CDR3 protein: CASSSIQGDNEQFF
J gene: TRBJ2-1
clone size: few
V gene: TRBV27
D gene: TRBD1

CDR3 DNA: TGTGCCAGCAGCTTAGGATCTGCGTATAATGAGCAGTTCTTC
CDR3 protein: CASSLGSAYNEQFF
J gene: TRBJ2-1
clone size: .
V gene: TRBV7-2
D gene: .

CDR3 DNA: TGTGCCAGCAGCCCAGAGTCACCCTCTTTCTCCTACGAGCAGTACTTC
CDR3 protein: CASSPESPSFSYEQYF
J gene: TRBJ2-7
clone size: many
V gene: TRBV4-2
D gene: .

CDR3 DNA: TGCGCCAGCAGGTGGGAACCTAGCTCCTACGAGCAGTACTTC
CDR3 protein: CASRWEPSSYEQYF
J gene: TRBJ2-7
clone size: .
V gene: TRBV5-1
D gene: .